Described below is a single T cell receptor beta chain sequence and its context. The antigen remains undetermined. Vbeta (60) and Jbeta (13) primers were used in the PCR. Clones were read by immunoSEQ multiplex PCR, and TCRdb kept only the in-frame ones, dropping some. This table holds 100,000 to 150,000 clones, 70% to 85% found once. This entry is derived from a study of cytomegalovirus exposure and HLA in healthy donors. Study-wide results and caveats: Through in vitro validation, three CMV-associated chains were shown to be specific for CMV antigens. An analysis was carried out later, and it reportedly showed fewer N-insertions in an Asian-associated ancestry cluster than the roughly 700-donor mean. Cytomegalovirus association was listed for about 160 TCR beta chains.

Germline V gene sequence: CDR1 MNHEY, CDR2 SVGAGI. The CDR3 sequence is 14 residues long. Trimming took 6 bases from V and 5 from J, leaving 14 bases between them. V usage is TRBV6-5 and J usage is TRBJ1-5; a possible D gene is TRBD1 (5 bases). The source of this sequence is a man in his fifties in good health and CMV-seronegative. Material: PBMCs. The CDR3 sequence is CASRRDSTYQPQHF. For the CDR3, the DNA is TGTGCCAGCAGGCGCGACAGCACATATCAGCCCCAGCATTTT.